The 18 T cell receptor beta chains in this list originate from one sample, sequenced in a study of response to subunit inactivated influenza vaccine. TCRdb re-analysed the RT-PCR reads in MiXCR, keeping a single row per CDR3 protein. Among 150,000 to 200,000 distinct CDR3 sequences listed, about 10% were seen once. The specimen comprised CD8+ T cells sorted from PBMCs, sampled less than 30 months after vaccination. The receptors were sampled from a man aged 50-75 years who received an inactivated influenza vaccine.

The table lists this clonotype with a few counts. The rearrangement uses TRBV27 and TRBJ2-7; D perhaps matches TRBD2 (6 bases). Trimming left V 3 bases short and J 6 bases short, with 21 bases between. Germline V gene data show CDR1 as MNHEY and CDR2 as SMNVEV (reference sequence). This CDR3 spans 16 amino acids. CDR3 nucleotides: TGTGCCAGCAGTTTTATCTTGGGCGGGGTTCTTCCCGAGCAGTACTTC. It translates to CASSFILGGVLPEQYF.

The V call is TRBV5-1, the J call TRBJ2-7, with 11 bases identical to TRBD2. Germline lookup yields CDR1 SGHRS and CDR2 YFSETQ. Losses at the gene ends were 4 bases for V and 3 bases for J; bases not matched to a gene: 15. This CDR3 comprises 18 residues. The CDR3 loop reads CASSRSSGRSPRRYEQYF. DNA for the CDR3: TGCGCCAGCAGCCGGTCTAGCGGGAGGTCTCCAAGGCGCTACGAGCAGTACTTC.

In its sample, this clonotype was seen many times. This chain links TRBV5-1 with TRBJ2-3; 8 bases are shared with TRBD2. The CDR3 is 16 residues long. V gave up 0 bases and J gave up 2 bases; unmatched junction bases: 5. Germline CDR1 and CDR2: SGHRS and YFSETQ. The CDR3 DNA is TGCGCCAGCAGCTTGGTTGCGGGAGGACTCACAGATACGCAGTATTTT. Translated: CASSLVAGGLTDTQYF.

The genes are TRBV4-2 and TRBJ2-7; 10 nucleotides match TRBD1. The germline CDR1 and CDR2 sequences are LGHNA and YNFKEQ. The V segment lost 3 bases and the J segment 2 bases; nucleotides outside the gene matches: 4. CDR3 length equals 15 residues. CDR3 sequence: CASSHGTGVPYEQYF. CDR3 DNA: TGTGCCAGCAGCCATGGGACAGGGGTACCCTACGAGCAGTACTTC.

This clonotype was observed a handful of times. The rearrangement uses TRBV12-3 or TRBV12-4 and TRBJ2-1, with TRBD1 matching 7 bases. The CDR3 runs 13 residues. V trimming: 5 bases; J trimming: 13 bases; junction bases outside the gene matches: 11. The CDR3 DNA is TGTGCCAGCAGTATAGTGGGACAGTTAGTACAGTTCTTC. Translation: CASSIVGQLVQFF.

This clonotype was detected a few times. The V call is TRBV4-1, the J call TRBJ2-7; a possible D gene is TRBD2 (5 bases). The V end lost 4 bases, the J end lost 2 bases, and 9 bases lay between the germline ends. Germline lookup yields CDR1 MGHRA and CDR2 YSYEKL. The CDR3 totals 13 residues. The CDR3 protein is CASSRGLAYEQYF. CDR3 in DNA: TGCGCCAGCAGCCGAGGGTTGGCCTACGAGCAGTACTTC.

For this clonotype: Sequence at one end of the junction differs from germline and may be a read error. For the CDR3, the DNA is TGTGCTAGCAGCCTATTCGTGGGTGGTCCTCGAGAGACCCAGTACTTC. This encodes CASSLFVGGPRETQYF. The chain employs TRBV7-7 and TRBJ2-5; D is unresolved. CDR3 length: 16 amino acids. From germline, CDR1 is SSHAT and CDR2 FNYEAQ (reference sequence).

In its sample, this clonotype was seen many times. The V and J genes are TRBV27 and TRBJ2-1; 14 nucleotides match TRBD2. CDR1 is MNHEY and CDR2 is SMNVEV in the germline V gene (reference sequence). The CDR3 length is 16 residues. The ends lost 5 bases at V and 3 bases at J; junction bases unmatched: 3. The CDR3 coding sequence is TGTGCCAGCAGTCCCGGGACTAGCGGGGGCTACAATGAGCAGTTCTTC. It yields the protein CASSPGTSGGYNEQFF.

The V and J genes are TRBV5-5 and TRBJ2-7; the match to TRBD1 covers 7 bases. J was trimmed by 9 bases and V by 4 bases; bases with no gene match: 4. Germline V gene lookup returns CDR1 SGHKS and CDR2 YYEKEE (reference sequence). CDR3 length equals 11 residues. Here the CDR3 DNA reads TGTGCCAGCAGCCTAAGACAGGGGCAGTACTTC. The encoded protein is CASSLRQGQYF. The whole variable domain, remainder taken from reference TRBV5-5 and TRBJ2-7, is DAGVTQSPTHLIKTRGQQVTLRCSPISGHKSVSWYQQVLGQGPQFIFQYYEKEERGRGNFPDRFSARQFPNYSSELNVNALLLGDSALYLCASSLRQGQYFGPGTRLTVT.

V is TRBV20-1 and J is TRBJ1-6, with D perhaps matching TRBD1 (5 bases). The V end was cut by 0 bases, the J end by 11 bases, with 11 bases between. The length of the CDR3 is 13 residues. CDR1 DFQATT and CDR2 SNEGSKA come from the germline V gene (reference sequence). This chain's CDR3 is CSARDPGGPPLHF. In DNA, the CDR3 is TGCAGTGCTAGAGATCCGGGGGGACCACCCCTCCACTTT.

The chain uses TRBV6-5 and TRBJ1-1, with D unresolved. Germline V gene lookup returns CDR1 MNHEY and CDR2 SVGAGI. This CDR3 has 15 amino acids. V lost 0 bases and J lost 0, with 8 bases in between. This CDR3 reads CASSYSGSMNTEAFF. CDR3 nucleotide sequence: TGTGCCAGCAGTTACTCTGGCTCAATGAACACTGAAGCTTTCTTT.

The table lists this clonotype with a few counts. This sequence joins TRBV14 and TRBJ1-1; D is unresolved. The CDR3 contains 14 residues. Per germline, CDR1 SGHDN and CDR2 FVKESK. The ends were cut back, 0 bases at V and 0 bases at J, with 5 bases in the middle. CDR3 bases: TGTGCCAGCAGCCAAGATCACATGAACACTGAAGCTTTCTTT. Protein product: CASSQDHMNTEAFF. The whole variable domain, remainder taken from reference TRBV14 and TRBJ1-1, is EAGVTQFPSHSVIEKGQTVTLRCDPISGHDNLYWYRRVMGKEIKFLLHFVKESKQDESGMPNNRFLAERTGGTYSTLKVQPAELEDSGVYFCASSQDHMNTEAFFGQGTRLTVV.

This clonotype was counted many times. This rearrangement joins TRBV12-3 or TRBV12-4 to TRBJ2-3, with a tentative D call TRBD2 (6 bases). The CDR3 consists of 13 residues. The V end lost 8 bases, the J end lost 5 bases, and 14 bases lay between the germline ends. The CDR3 DNA follows: TGTGCCAGCGGGGGACTGGGCCGAGATACGCAGTATTTT. Encoded protein: CASGGLGRDTQYF.

For this clonotype: At one of its ends the junction is not consistent with the germline gene, which may arise from a read error. V and J are TRBV20-1 and TRBJ2-1; D may be TRBD2 (6 bases). The CDR3 extends over 17 amino acids. CDR1 DFQATT and CDR2 SNEGSKA come from the germline V gene (reference sequence). CDR3 coding DNA: TGCTGTGCATCATCTTCCGCCCCCGGGACTTTTTACAATGAGCAGTTCTTC. Encoded protein: CCASSSAPGTFYNEQFF.

The chain is built from TRBV12-3 or TRBV12-4 and TRBJ1-1; a weak D match, TRBD1 (6 bases). The CDR3 has 12 amino acids. V was trimmed by 6 bases and J by 11 bases, leaving 16 bases between them. The CDR3 coding sequence is TGTGCCAGCAGCCCCGGAGGAGGGGGTGCTTTCTTT. It translates to CASSPGGGGAFF.

There are a few counts of this clonotype. This sequence joins TRBV3-1 and TRBJ2-7; 7 bases are shared with TRBD1. CDR3 length: 14 amino acids. After removal of 2 bases from V and 5 bases from J, the junction contained 6 bases not matched to a gene. Germline V CDR1 and CDR2: LGHDT, YNNKEL (reference sequence). The CDR3 coding sequence is TGTGCCAGCAGCCAACCGGGACAGCCCGACGAGCAGTACTTC. Translated, it gives CASSQPGQPDEQYF.

The V and J genes are TRBV7-8 and TRBJ2-1; D may be TRBD2 (5 bases). CDR3 length equals 16 residues. Germline V gives CDR1 SGHVS, CDR2 FQNEAQ. V shed 1 base and J shed 2 bases, with 12 bases lying between them. Here the CDR3 DNA reads TGTGCCAGCAGCTTAGGACGCGGGCACCCCTACAATGAGCAGTTCTTC. Residues: CASSLGRGHPYNEQFF.

The genes are TRBV13 and TRBJ2-1; 11 bases are shared with TRBD1. Trimming removed 5 bases from V and 13 bases from J; junction bases left unmatched: 10. CDR3 length: 14 residues. The germline V gene has CDR1 PRHDT and CDR2 FYEKMQ (reference sequence). The CDR3 region has the DNA TGTGCCAGCAGCCTGACCCGGGGACAGGGGGTCCAGTTCTTC. This sequence encodes CASSLTRGQGVQFF.